This T cell receptor beta chain was identified during a study of shared clonotypes between healthy human individuals. Clones were read by immunoSEQ multiplex PCR, and TCRdb kept only the in-frame ones, dropping some. The top ten clones hold 0.14% of a sample with about 2,500,000 clones, 85% to 95% of them seen once. The receptor was isolated from a man between 18 and 35 years old in good health. The sequencing input was naive CD4+ T cells sorted from blood. The sample's subset: CD45RA+ positively selected.

The CDR3, as DNA: TGCGCCAGCAGCTTGACTGAGCTAAACTACGAGCAGTACTTC. It codes for CASSLTELNYEQYF. This rearrangement joins TRBV5-1 to TRBJ2-7; D gene unclear. The V end lost 1 base, the J end lost 3 bases, and 11 bases lay between the germline ends. CDR3 length: 14 amino acids. Germline values: CDR1 SGHRS, CDR2 YFSETQ. Combining the CDR3 with reference TRBV5-1 and TRBJ2-7 gives the whole variable domain KAGVTQTPRYLIKTRGQQVTLSCSPISGHRSVSWYQQTPGQGLQFLFEYFSETQRNKGNFPGRFSGRQFSNSRSEMNVSTLELGDSALYLCASSLTELNYEQYFGPGTRLTVT.